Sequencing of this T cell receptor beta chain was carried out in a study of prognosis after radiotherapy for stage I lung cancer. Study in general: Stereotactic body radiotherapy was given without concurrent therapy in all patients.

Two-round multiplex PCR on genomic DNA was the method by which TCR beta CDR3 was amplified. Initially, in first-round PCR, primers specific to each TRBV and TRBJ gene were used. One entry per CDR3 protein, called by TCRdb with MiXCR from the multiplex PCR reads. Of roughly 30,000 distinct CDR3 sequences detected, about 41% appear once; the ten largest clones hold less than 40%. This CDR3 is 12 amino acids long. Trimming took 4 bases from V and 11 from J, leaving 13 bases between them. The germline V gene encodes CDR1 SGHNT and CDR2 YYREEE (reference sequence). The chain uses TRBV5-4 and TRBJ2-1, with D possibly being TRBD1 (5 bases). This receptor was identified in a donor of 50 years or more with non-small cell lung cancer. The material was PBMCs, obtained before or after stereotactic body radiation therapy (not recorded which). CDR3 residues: CASSPDSEKQFF. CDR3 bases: TGTGCCAGCAGCCCAGACAGTGAAAAGCAGTTCTTC.